This T cell receptor beta chain was obtained from a study of T cells in Graves' hyperthyroidism and ophthalmopathy. What was amplified from RNA transcripts were TCR beta CDR3 regions. Researchers ran a first-round RT-PCR on the TCR CDR3 using the HTBI primer set. MiXCR, applied by TCRdb to the multiplex PCR reads, yields one record per CDR3 protein. The repertoire includes a few hundred thousand distinct CDR3 sequences, roughly 13% of them detected once, and roughly 20% sits in the top ten. A remark on this clonotype: What it binds is unknown.

Trimming removed 5 bases from V and 1 base from J; junction bases left unmatched: 8. The CDR3 covers 15 residues. CDR1 is DFQATT, CDR2 SNEGSKA, per germline (reference sequence). Study outcomes and limitations: Ophthalmopathy prediction by the model preceded onset by a median approximately 6.1 months. Also found in blood were most expanded thyroid clonotypes above 0.001.

Criteria for exclusion of patients were uncontrolled infection, other autoimmune disease, pregnancy or lactation. Specimen: blood. This chain joins TRBV20-1 and TRBJ2-7; 10 bases agree with TRBD1. The clonotype originates from a man aged 25 to 40 with Graves' hyperthyroidism that later progressed to Graves' ophthalmopathy. The CDR3 is CSARDRGNPSYEQYF. The CDR3 DNA follows: TGCAGTGCTCGGGACAGGGGAAACCCTTCCTACGAGCAGTACTTC.